This T cell receptor (beta chain) is from a study of blood T cells in healthy people across ages. The second PCR ran roughly 7 to 12 cycles with a sample-barcoded 5' primer and J-beta primers. Every sample gave at least 2.5 million paired-end reads containing CDR3. TCRdb used MiXCR to reprocess the 5' RACE reads, holding one entry per CDR3 protein. The table lists about 1,500,000 distinct CDR3 sequences, around 39% of them singletons. Study results and caveats: Estimates of diversity drawn from one million T cells were considered underestimates. Donor CMV status, an unknown factor, possibly confounded changes in expanded clonotypes.

This clonotype appeared once. Its antigen is not known. V dropped 3 bases and J dropped 6 bases, with 15 bases sitting between them. The CDR3 spans 14 residues. The germline CDR1 and CDR2 sequences are DFQATT and SNEGSKA (reference sequence). This clonotype was obtained from a young woman in good health. Source material: blood. The chain recombines TRBV20-1 with TRBJ2-1; D not certain. This CDR3 is CSARRESLGNEQFF. CDR3 bases: TGCAGTGCTAGGAGAGAGTCCCTCGGCAATGAGCAGTTCTTC.